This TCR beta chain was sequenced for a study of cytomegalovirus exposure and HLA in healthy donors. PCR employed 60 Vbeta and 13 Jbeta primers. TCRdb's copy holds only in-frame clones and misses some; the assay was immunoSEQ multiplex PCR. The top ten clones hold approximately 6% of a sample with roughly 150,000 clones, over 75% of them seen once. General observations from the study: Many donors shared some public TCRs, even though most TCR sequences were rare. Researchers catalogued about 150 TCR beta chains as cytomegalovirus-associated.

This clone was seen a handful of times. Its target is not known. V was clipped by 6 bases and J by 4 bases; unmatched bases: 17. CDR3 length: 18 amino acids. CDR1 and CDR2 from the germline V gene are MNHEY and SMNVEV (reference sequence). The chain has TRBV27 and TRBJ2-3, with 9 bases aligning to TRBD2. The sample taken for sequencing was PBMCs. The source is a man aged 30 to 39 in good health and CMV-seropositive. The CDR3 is CASSLSGSRGGPPDTQYF. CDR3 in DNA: TGTGCCAGCAGCCTCTCGGGGTCGCGGGGGGGCCCCCCAGATACGCAGTATTTT.